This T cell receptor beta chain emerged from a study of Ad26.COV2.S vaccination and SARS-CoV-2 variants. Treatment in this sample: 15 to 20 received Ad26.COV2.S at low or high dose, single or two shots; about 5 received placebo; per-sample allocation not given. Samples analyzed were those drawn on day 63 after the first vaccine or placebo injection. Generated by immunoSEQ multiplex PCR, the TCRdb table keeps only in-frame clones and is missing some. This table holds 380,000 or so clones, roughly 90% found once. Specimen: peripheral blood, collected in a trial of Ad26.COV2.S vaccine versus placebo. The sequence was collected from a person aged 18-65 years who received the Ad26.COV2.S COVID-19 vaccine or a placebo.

The CDR3 bases are TGTGCCAGCAGCTTAGGGGGCGAGGATGAAAAACTGTTTTTT. Translating it yields CASSLGGEDEKLFF. This sequence joins TRBV7-6 and TRBJ1-4, with D possibly TRBD1 on 5 matching bases. The CDR3 has 14 amino acids. Trimming took off 1 base at V and 6 bases at J, with 9 bases between the two ends. Germline V CDR1 and CDR2: SGHVS, FNYEAQ.